A single sample gave rise to the 9 T cell receptor beta chains below, sequenced in a study of shared clonotypes between healthy human individuals. Data came from immunoSEQ multiplex PCR; TCRdb stores just in-frame clones and leaves some out. Among millions of clones listed, around 90% were seen once. Input material: naive CD4+ T cells sorted from blood. As to subset: CD45RA+ positively selected. These receptors came from a man aged 18 to 29 in good health.

On this clone itself: Other DNA sequences from this sample encode an identical CDR3 as well. V usage is TRBV18 and J usage is TRBJ1-6; a weak D match, TRBD1 (6 bases). The CDR3 totals 13 residues. The V and J ends lost 3 bases and 7 bases respectively, with 7 bases between them. Germline values: CDR1 KGHSH, CDR2 LQKENI. The CDR3 reads CASSPTGNSPLHF. Written as DNA, the CDR3 is TGTGCCAGCTCACCCACAGGGAATTCACCCCTCCACTTT.

This clone was recorded once. CDR3 in amino acids: CASSVAPLDNEQFF. CDR3 nucleotide sequence: TGTGCCAGCAGCGTCGCCCCCCTCGACAATGAGCAGTTCTTC. The chain couples TRBV9 to TRBJ2-1; D gene unclear. Trimming removed 2 bases from V and 5 bases from J, with 11 bases in between. The CDR3 extends over 14 amino acids. CDR1 and CDR2 (germline): SGDLS, YYNGEE. Full variable domain (outside the CDR3, taken from reference TRBV9 and TRBJ2-1): DSGVTQTPKHLITATGQRVTLRCSPRSGDLSVYWYQQSLDQGLQFLIQYYNGEERAKGNILERFSAQQFPDLHSELNLSSLELGDSALYFCASSVAPLDNEQFFGPGTRLTVL.

This chain uses TRBV5-4 with TRBJ2-1; D call uncertain. Trimming removed 4 bases at V and 2 bases at J, with 19 bases between. CDR3 length: 17 amino acids. The germline CDR1 and CDR2 sequences are SGHNT and YYREEE (reference sequence). The CDR3 sequence is CASSPSGGSPPYNEQFF. The CDR3 DNA sequence: TGTGCCAGCAGCCCCTCCGGCGGATCCCCTCCCTACAATGAGCAGTTCTTC. Full variable domain (missing parts from reference TRBV5-4 and TRBJ2-1): ETGVTQSPTHLIKTRGQQVTLRCSSQSGHNTVSWYQQALGQGPQFIFQYYREEENGRGNFPPRFSGLQFPNYSSELNVNALELDDSALYLCASSPSGGSPPYNEQFFGPGTRLTVL.

This clone was recorded only once. Different DNA sequences within this sample yield the same CDR3. This sequence joins TRBV6-1 and TRBJ1-6; D unclear. Germline CDR1 and CDR2: MNHNS and SASEGT. This CDR3 is 15 amino acids long. Trimming removed 2 bases at V and 0 bases at J, with 5 bases between. The CDR3 loop reads CASSERSSYNSPLHF. CDR3 sequence (DNA): TGTGCCAGCAGTGAAAGGAGCTCCTATAATTCACCCCTCCACTTT.

The chain recombines TRBV10-1 with TRBJ1-6, with D maybe TRBD1 (6 bases). This CDR3 comprises 12 residues. Trimming cost V 11 bases and J 10 bases, with 15 bases left between them. CDR1 WNHNN and CDR2 SYGVQD come from the germline V gene (reference sequence). CDR3 in DNA: TGCGCCGAGGAAGGGGGGTCCTCACCCCTCCACTTT. Its protein is CAEEGGSSPLHF.

This clone was recorded a few times. The chain uses TRBV30 and TRBJ1-5, with TRBD1 matching over 8 bases. CDR3 size: 15 residues. V shed 1 base and J 6 bases; nucleotides not matched to a gene: 8. CDR1 and CDR2 (germline): GTSNPN, SVGIG (reference sequence). The CDR3 region is CAWSATGTGGQPQHF. CDR3 coding DNA: TGTGCCTGGAGTGCTACCGGGACAGGAGGTCAGCCCCAGCATTTT. Full variable domain (missing parts from reference TRBV30 and TRBJ1-5): SQTIHQWPATLVQPVGSPLSLECTVEGTSNPNLYWYRQAAGRGLQLLFYSVGIGQISSEVPQNLSASRPQDRQFILSSKKLLLSDSGFYLCAWSATGTGGQPQHFGDGTRLSIL.

The V and J genes are TRBV6-4 and TRBJ2-3; 14 bases agree with TRBD2. J gave up 5 bases and V 5 bases, and 12 bases lay outside the gene matches. The CDR3 contains 18 residues. Per the germline V gene, CDR1 is MRHNA and CDR2 is SNTAGT. DNA for the CDR3: TGTGCCAGCAGTCGACTAGCGGGGGGGCCCATCCTTGGAGATACGCAGTATTTT. Its translation is CASSRLAGGPILGDTQYF.

This clone occurred once. The genes are TRBV18 and TRBJ2-2; no clear D. Trimming took off 2 bases at V and 7 bases at J, with 5 bases between the two ends. Germline V gene lookup returns CDR1 KGHSH and CDR2 LQKENI. This CDR3 is 12 amino acids long. The CDR3 sequence is CASSPSSGELFF. The DNA for the CDR3 is TGTGCCAGCTCACCATCGAGCGGGGAGCTGTTTTTT.

V gene TRBV2 combines with J gene TRBJ1-5, with unresolved D. Germline values: CDR1 SNHLY, CDR2 FYNNEI. Trimming took off 2 bases at V and 9 bases at J, with 11 bases between the two ends. The length of the CDR3 is 13 residues. CDR3 nucleotides: TGTGCCAGCAGTGAACTTCAGGCGGGGCCCCAGCATTTT. Its protein is CASSELQAGPQHF.